Given below is one TCR beta chain in context. This record comes from a study of OX40 agonist ivuxolimab in advanced cancers. CDR1 LGHNA and CDR2 YSLEER come from the germline V gene. V gave up 0 bases and J gave up 3 bases, with 9 bases separating them. The CDR3 runs to 14 residues. Clones were read by immunoSEQ multiplex PCR, and TCRdb kept only the in-frame ones, dropping some. This table holds 5,000 or so clones, 66% found once. The sequence was obtained from an adult with an advanced solid tumor such as melanoma, head and neck, liver or kidney cancer. The V gene is TRBV4-3, the J gene TRBJ2-7, with D possibly TRBD1 on 6 matching bases. This specimen consisted of CD4+ or CD8+ T cells sorted from blood, obtained in a trial of the OX40 agonist ivuxolimab. CDR3 amino acids: CASSQETGNYEQYF. The CDR3 coding sequence is TGCGCCAGCAGCCAAGAAACAGGGAACTACGAGCAGTACTTC.